This T cell receptor beta chain emerged from a study of T-cell reconstitution after alpha-beta-depleted transplantation in children (dated by TCRdb to 2016 to 2017). Background for the entire study: The study quantitatively tracked T-cell immune reconstitution after TCRalphabeta/CD19-depleted allogeneic hematopoietic cell transplantation in children using TCR repertoire profiling. Study-wide conclusions, independent of this receptor: Hyperexpanded clone frequencies declined over subsequent months; after one year, T-cell counts and TCRbeta diversity were mostly attributed to newly produced T cells. In some patients, the high TCRbeta diversity seen at day 60 was put down to recipient T cells and intrathymic progenitors that had survived conditioning. About two months after transplant, the apparently early recovery of alphabetaT-cell counts reportedly depended on just several hundred clones that had expanded rapidly and came from non-depleted graft cells.

The sample's treatment or condition label is to be understood as: allogeneic hematopoietic cell transplantation with graft depleted of TCRalphabeta T cells and CD19 B cells. Transplant recipients were children who received TCRalphabeta/CD19-depleted allogeneic hematopoietic cell grafts. Library generation was performed with PCR. TCRdb lists the instrument as Illumina HiSeq 2500. Molecular barcoding was employed in the preparation of TCR libraries, with unique molecular identifiers being used to normalize TCRbeta repertoire quantification. TCRdb passed the public sequencing reads through fastp at Q25 and MiXCR, retaining productive beta sequences. Every distinct CDR3 protein forms one entry, paired with its most common genes and DNA. Present in this sample are about a million distinct CDR3 sequences, about 30% of which were seen just once. Roughly 30% of the sample lies in the top ten. A few counts support this clonotype. Its binding antigen is unknown. No clone much larger than this one lies a single base away; base qualities are absent.

Reading from cysteine to phenylalanine, the CDR3 counts 10 amino acids. Here the CDR3 DNA is all that survives: 30 bases in frame from base 1. CDR1 and CDR2 are read off the germline V gene (reference sequence) as DFQATT and SNEGSKA. V gives up 5 bases and J gives up 10 bases, and the segment between their germline ends measures 11 bases. The TCR originated in a boy less than two years old who had a stem cell transplant for SCID, so the T cells may come from the graft donor. The sequencing used PBMCs, mostly from graft donor cells, collected 360 days after TCRalphabeta/CD19-depleted stem cell transplant. Recombination linked TRBV20-1 to TRBJ1-1; TRBD1 is perhaps the D gene, given 5 matching bases. The DNA sequence is given as TGCAGTGCTGGGGGACTAGGAGCTTTCTTT. Its protein product is CSAGGLGAFF.